This entry describes one T cell receptor beta chain. The sample is drawn from a study of blood T cell repertoires in COVID-19. Overall study context: COVID-19 samples from acute and convalescent phases originated in the United States, Italy and Spain. In each case, the material was cDNA or gDNA derived from T cells, B-cell-depleted T cells, or PBMCs.

Some clones are missing from TCRdb's copy, which holds only in-frame ones; the method was immunoSEQ multiplex PCR. This table has 86,000 or so clones, about 95% appearing once. CDR1 is MDHEN and CDR2 is SYDVKM in the germline V gene. The CDR3 is 19 residues long. The V segment lost 5 bases and the J segment 5 bases; nucleotides outside the gene matches: 18. This sequence was found in a human donor with active COVID-19. The donor label of this sample is uncertain. Source material: peripheral blood. The chain joins TRBV28 to TRBJ2-2; TRBD2 matches at 9 bases. The CDR3, as DNA: TGTGCCAGCAGTCCCATCCAAGGATTTAGCGGGAGTTGGACCGGGGAGCTGTTTTTT. Its protein is CASSPIQGFSGSWTGELFF.